These 32 T cell receptor beta chains share one sample of origin, sequenced in a study of OX40 agonist ivuxolimab in advanced cancers. Some clones are missing from TCRdb's copy, which holds only in-frame ones; the method was immunoSEQ multiplex PCR. Here the sample spans approximately 94,000 clones, 80% to 90% being singletons. Sequenced material: CD4+ or CD8+ T cells sorted from blood, taken in a trial of the OX40 agonist ivuxolimab. The receptors stem from an adult with an advanced solid tumor such as melanoma, head and neck, liver or kidney cancer.

The chain employs TRBV6-5 and TRBJ1-1; D is ambiguous. Per the germline V gene, CDR1 is MNHEY and CDR2 is SVGAGI. The V gene lost 0 bases and the J gene lost 5 bases, with 10 bases spanning the gap. This CDR3 has 14 amino acids. The chain's CDR3 is CASSYSSGETEAFF. CDR3 nucleotides: TGTGCCAGCAGTTACTCGAGTGGGGAAACTGAAGCTTTCTTT.

About this clone: At one boundary the junction diverges from the germline segment, which might be a read error. V is TRBV4-1 and J is TRBJ2-7, with 12 bases aligning to TRBD2. Germline CDR1 is MGHRA and CDR2 is YSYEKL. CDR3 length: 15 amino acids. CDR3 bases: TGCGCCAGCAGCCAAACTAGCGGGGGGATCTACGTGCAGTACTTC. Translated: CASSQTSGGIYVQYF.

The chain uses TRBV5-1 and TRBJ2-2, with D tentatively TRBD2 (6 bases). With 0 bases removed from V and 3 bases from J, the gap between germline ends came to 12 bases. Looked up from germline, CDR1 is SGHRS and CDR2 is YFSETQ. This CDR3 is built from 16 residues. The CDR3 sequence is CASSLALTSDTGELFF. CDR3 in DNA: TGCGCCAGCAGCTTGGCTCTGACTAGTGACACCGGGGAGCTGTTTTTT. Supplemented by reference TRBV5-1 and TRBJ2-2, the full variable domain reads KAGVTQTPRYLIKTRGQQVTLSCSPISGHRSVSWYQQTPGQGLQFLFEYFSETQRNKGNFPGRFSGRQFSNSRSEMNVSTLELGDSALYLCASSLALTSDTGELFFGEGSRLTVL.

This clone came up a few times. The chain couples TRBV10-3 to TRBJ1-3, with D unclear. The germline gives CDR1 ENHRY, CDR2 SYGVKD. The V end was cut by 6 bases, the J end by 1 base, with 10 bases between. The CDR3 totals 14 residues. CDR3 DNA sequence: TGTGCCATCAGAGCGGTGATATCTGGAAACACCATATATTTT. Its translation is CAIRAVISGNTIYF.

This clone was seen at least ten times. V gene TRBV19 combines with J gene TRBJ1-5, with D tentatively TRBD1 (5 bases). Trimming removed 7 bases at V and 4 bases at J, with 17 bases between. The CDR3 runs 15 residues. Germline CDR1 LNHDA, CDR2 SQIVND (reference sequence). The CDR3 here is CASNPAGRGNQPQHF. DNA for the CDR3: TGTGCCAGTAACCCCGCAGGGAGGGGAAATCAGCCCCAGCATTTT.

This chain joins TRBV7-3 and TRBJ1-1; D is possibly TRBD1 (6 bases). Germline V gene sequence: CDR1 SGHTA, CDR2 FQGTGA. Trimming stripped 1 base from V and 5 bases from J, with 11 bases between. There are 14 residues in the CDR3. The CDR3 protein is CASSLNAGVTEAFF. The CDR3 region has the DNA TGTGCCAGCAGCTTAAATGCAGGGGTGACTGAAGCTTTCTTT. The whole variable domain, filled in from reference TRBV7-3 and TRBJ1-1, reads GAGVSQTPSNKVTEKGKYVELRCDPISGHTALYWYRQSLGQGPEFLIYFQGTGAADDSGLPNDRFFAVRPEGSVSTLKIQRTERGDSAVYLCASSLNAGVTEAFFGQGTRLTVV.

CDR3 region: CASSEGVANTGELFF. CDR3 bases: TGTGCCAGCAGTGAGGGGGTTGCGAACACCGGGGAGCTGTTTTTT. V and J are TRBV2 and TRBJ2-2, with D possibly called TRBD1 or TRBD2 (5 bases each). V was clipped by 3 bases and J by 0 bases, with 8 bases between them. CDR1 and CDR2 from the germline V gene are SNHLY and FYNNEI. The CDR3 runs to 15 residues.

The CDR3 DNA follows: TGTGCCAGCAGTCGAGACAGGAGGGATTCACCCCTCCACTTT. Its translation: CASSRDRRDSPLHF. The chain recombines TRBV6-5 with TRBJ1-6, with D possibly being TRBD1 (6 bases). The V end was cut by 5 bases, the J end by 8 bases, with 13 bases between. CDR3 length equals 14 residues. Germline loops: CDR1 MNHEY, CDR2 SVGAGI.

The chain links TRBV4-3 to TRBJ2-3, with TRBD2 matching 13 bases. V was clipped by 1 base and J by 4 bases; unmatched bases: 2. The germline V gene has CDR1 LGHNA and CDR2 YSLEER. The CDR3 spans 16 residues. The CDR3: CASSQGTSGGSDTQYF. The CDR3 nucleotides are TGCGCCAGCAGCCAAGGGACTAGCGGGGGATCAGATACGCAGTATTTT.

The chain uses TRBV30 and TRBJ1-4; TRBD1 aligns across 8 bases. The junction had 11 bases not matched to a gene; V was cut back by 3 bases and J by 5 bases. Germline-derived CDR1 and CDR2 are GTSNPN and SVGIG (reference sequence). This CDR3 is built from 16 residues. CDR3 bases: TGTGCCTGGAGCGGAGGACAGGGAGGTTGGAATGAAAAACTGTTTTTT. Protein product: CAWSGGQGGWNEKLFF.

This chain links TRBV6-1 with TRBJ1-4, with TRBD1 matching 7 bases. Trimming removed 6 bases from V and 6 bases from J; junction bases left unmatched: 7. The CDR3 is 14 amino acids. Looked up from germline, CDR1 is MNHNS and CDR2 is SASEGT. The CDR3 sequence is CASSRGQPYEKLFF. The DNA for the CDR3 is TGTGCCAGCAGCAGGGGACAGCCCTATGAAAAACTGTTTTTT.

This sequence joins TRBV6-5 and TRBJ1-5; no clear D. Trimming cost V 5 bases and J 6 bases, with 17 bases left between them. The CDR3 is made up of 15 amino acids. The germline V gene has CDR1 MNHEY and CDR2 SVGAGI. The CDR3 DNA reads TGTGCCAGCAGTGCCTGGGCGGGGTCGAGTCAGCCCCAGCATTTT. Amino acid sequence: CASSAWAGSSQPQHF.

This chain links TRBV5-4 with TRBJ2-2, with TRBD2 matching 7 bases. V shed 4 bases, J shed 2 bases, and the junction held 11 bases outside the gene matches. The CDR3 has 17 amino acids. Germline V CDR1 and CDR2: SGHNT, YYREEE (reference sequence). The CDR3 here is CASSHGTLAANTGELFF. The DNA of the CDR3 is TGTGCCAGCAGCCACGGAACCCTAGCGGCAAACACCGGGGAGCTGTTTTTT. Full variable domain (rest looked up from reference TRBV5-4 and TRBJ2-2): ETGVTQSPTHLIKTRGQQVTLRCSSQSGHNTVSWYQQALGQGPQFIFQYYREEENGRGNFPPRFSGLQFPNYSSELNVNALELDDSALYLCASSHGTLAANTGELFFGEGSRLTVL.

The chain is built from TRBV2 and TRBJ2-1, with D uncertain. V was clipped by 3 bases and J by 4 bases, with 4 bases between them. This CDR3 comprises 12 residues. CDR1 is SNHLY, CDR2 FYNNEI, per germline. The CDR3 DNA reads TGTGCCAGCAGTGATGAGTACAATGAGCAGTTCTTC. Translating it yields CASSDEYNEQFF.

V usage is TRBV5-1 and J usage is TRBJ1-1, with D possibly TRBD1 on 5 matching bases. Germline values: CDR1 SGHRS, CDR2 YFSETQ. The CDR3 is made up of 15 amino acids. V dropped 0 bases and J dropped 1 base, with 10 bases sitting between them. In nucleotides, the CDR3 is TGCGCCAGCAGCTTGGCGCACGGGACGAACACTGAAGCTTTCTTT. Translated, it gives CASSLAHGTNTEAFF.

Notes on this clone: The sample has other DNA sequences that encode this CDR3 too. The CDR3 reads CASSLVGMNTEAFF. The CDR3 DNA follows: TGCGCCAGCAGCTTGGTGGGAATGAACACTGAAGCTTTCTTT. The J gene is TRBJ1-1, the V gene TRBV5-1; no clear D. The CDR3 is 14 amino acids. V dropped 0 bases and J dropped 0 bases, with 6 bases sitting between them. Germline CDR1 SGHRS, CDR2 YFSETQ.

This chain joins TRBV5-1 and TRBJ2-1, with 12 bases that match TRBD2. This CDR3 comprises 16 residues. Germline CDR1 reads SGHRS; CDR2 reads YFSETQ. The junction had 5 bases not matched to a gene; V was cut back by 1 base and J by 6 bases. The CDR3 sequence is CASSLSWTSGANEQFF. The CDR3 DNA sequence: TGCGCCAGCAGCTTGAGCTGGACTAGCGGGGCCAATGAGCAGTTCTTC.

The CDR3 DNA follows: TGTGCCAGCAGCTTAACCCGACAGGGCTTTAATGAAAAACTGTTTTTT. Translated, it gives CASSLTRQGFNEKLFF. V usage is TRBV7-9 and J usage is TRBJ1-4; 7 bases are a match to TRBD1. J was trimmed by 4 bases and V by 2 bases; bases with no gene match: 7. Germline V gene sequence: CDR1 SEHNR, CDR2 FQNEAQ (reference sequence). The CDR3 length is 16 residues.

This chain links TRBV27 with TRBJ2-2, with 9 bases aligning to TRBD1. Germline-derived CDR1 and CDR2 are MNHEY and SMNVEV (reference sequence). V shed 5 bases and J 0 bases; nucleotides not matched to a gene: 10. This CDR3 is 18 amino acids long. The CDR3 loop reads CASSPGTGRGPNTGELFF. The CDR3 bases are TGTGCCAGCAGTCCCGGGACAGGGAGGGGGCCGAACACCGGGGAGCTGTTTTTT.

The gene calls are TRBV6-5 and TRBJ2-7; D may be TRBD1 (5 bases). CDR1 and CDR2 from the germline V gene are MNHEY and SVGAGI. The CDR3 extends over 13 amino acids. V dropped 5 bases and J dropped 9 bases, with 17 bases sitting between them. The CDR3, as DNA: TGTGCCAGCAGTCAAGGGGTAATTGGCGGGCAGTACTTC. This sequence encodes CASSQGVIGGQYF.

The chain recombines TRBV14 with TRBJ2-3; 7 bases align to TRBD1. Losses at the gene ends were 4 bases for V and 3 bases for J; bases not matched to a gene: 10. Looked up from germline, CDR1 is SGHDN and CDR2 is FVKESK. CDR3 size: 16 residues. The CDR3 nucleotides read TGTGCCAGCAGCCCAGGGTACAGGGGAACTACAGATACGCAGTATTTT. This encodes CASSPGYRGTTDTQYF.

This clone showed up just once. This sequence joins TRBV28 and TRBJ2-7; maybe TRBD1 (6 bases). This CDR3 spans 14 amino acids. V lost 4 bases and J 0 bases, leaving 10 bases between the germline ends. Germline values: CDR1 MDHEN, CDR2 SYDVKM. Here the CDR3 DNA reads TGTGCCAGCAGTTCCCCAGGGGTCTCCTACGAGCAGTACTTC. The encoded protein is CASSSPGVSYEQYF.

This sequence joins TRBV5-4 and TRBJ2-7; TRBD1 is a possible D gene (5 bases). The CDR3 has 15 amino acids. The germline CDR1 and CDR2 sequences are SGHNT and YYREEE (reference sequence). The V end lost 2 bases, the J end lost 1 base, and 13 bases lay between the germline ends. The CDR3 nucleotides are TGTGCCAGCAGCTTAGCAGGGCAGGTATCCTACGAGCAGTACGTC. Its translation: CASSLAGQVSYEQYV.

The rearrangement joins TRBV5-5 to TRBJ2-5, with unresolved D. The CDR3 spans 14 residues. Germline V gene lookup returns CDR1 SGHKS and CDR2 YYEKEE (reference sequence). V was trimmed by 2 bases and J by 5 bases, leaving 13 bases between them. Here the CDR3 reads CASSFRGYDETQYF. CDR3 sequence (DNA): TGTGCCAGCAGCTTTCGAGGATATGACGAGACCCAGTACTTC.

V gene TRBV6-6 combines with J gene TRBJ1-1; TRBD1 is a possible D gene (5 bases). The germline CDR1 and CDR2 sequences are MNHNY and SVGAGI (reference sequence). The V gene lost 6 bases and the J gene lost 1 base, with 12 bases spanning the gap. CDR3 length equals 14 residues. The CDR3 here is CASSQRQGNTEAFF. The CDR3 nucleotides are TGTGCCAGCAGCCAGAGGCAGGGGAACACTGAAGCTTTCTTT.

This clone was detected a few times. The chain carries TRBV7-2 and TRBJ1-1; 10 nucleotides line up with TRBD1. Germline trimming cut 5 bases from V and 5 bases from J; bases unmatched to any gene: 8. The CDR3 runs to 15 residues. Germline-derived CDR1 and CDR2 are SGHTA and FQGNSA. The CDR3 DNA reads as TGTGCCAGCAGCGAATGGGACAGGGGTGGGACTGAAGCTTTCTTT. The encoded protein is CASSEWDRGGTEAFF.

In this sample, this clone turned up once. The J gene is TRBJ1-2, the V gene TRBV28, with 10 bases that match TRBD1. Germline CDR1 is MDHEN and CDR2 is SYDVKM. CDR3 size: 16 residues. V lost 5 bases and J lost 4; bases outside the gene matches: 10. CDR3 sequence reads: CASSLGTGVIFYGYTF. DNA for the CDR3: TGTGCCAGCAGTCTCGGGACAGGGGTTATATTCTATGGCTACACCTTC.

This clone occurred a few times. The V gene is TRBV6-1, the J gene TRBJ1-6; TRBD1 agrees at 11 bases. The CDR3 consists of 14 residues. Trimming took 6 bases from V and 13 from J; bases not matched to a gene: 8. CDR1 is MNHNS, CDR2 SASEGT, per germline. Written as DNA, the CDR3 is TGTGCCAGCAGCGACAGGACAGGGGGCAGGCCCCTCCACTTT. Its protein product is CASSDRTGGRPLHF.

J is TRBJ2-5 and V is TRBV7-2, with 8 bases that match TRBD2. V trimming: 4 bases; J trimming: 2 bases; junction bases outside the gene matches: 6. The CDR3 extends over 15 amino acids. Germline V gene data show CDR1 as SGHTA and CDR2 as FQGNSA. CDR3 coding DNA: TGTGCCAGCAGCTCCGGGACTAGTGTACAAGAGACCCAGTACTTC. Protein sequence: CASSSGTSVQETQYF.

The chain combines TRBV25-1 with TRBJ1-1, with D tentatively TRBD1 (5 bases). Germline CDR1 MGHDK, CDR2 SYGVNS. Trimming stripped 3 bases from V and 5 bases from J, with 10 bases between. The CDR3 contains 13 residues. CDR3: CASSEAGRTEAFF. In DNA form, the CDR3 reads TGTGCCAGCAGTGAGGCAGGGCGAACTGAAGCTTTCTTT.

The chain uses TRBV7-2 and TRBJ2-6; D is unclear. The CDR3 length is 14 residues. Germline assignment: CDR1 SGHTA and CDR2 FQGNSA. The V and J ends lost 6 bases and 4 bases respectively, with 10 bases between them. In DNA, the CDR3 is TGTGCCAGCAGTCTCACTCCCGGGGCCAACGTCCTGACTTTC. Translation: CASSLTPGANVLTF.

V is TRBV28 and J is TRBJ2-1; TRBD2 matches 8 bases. There are 16 residues in the CDR3. The germline gives CDR1 MDHEN, CDR2 SYDVKM. V trimming: 6 bases; J trimming: 5 bases; junction bases outside the gene matches: 12. CDR3 sequence reads: CASSPSAGAVDNEQFF. The CDR3 DNA is TGTGCCAGCAGCCCGTCAGCGGGGGCGGTCGACAATGAGCAGTTCTTC.